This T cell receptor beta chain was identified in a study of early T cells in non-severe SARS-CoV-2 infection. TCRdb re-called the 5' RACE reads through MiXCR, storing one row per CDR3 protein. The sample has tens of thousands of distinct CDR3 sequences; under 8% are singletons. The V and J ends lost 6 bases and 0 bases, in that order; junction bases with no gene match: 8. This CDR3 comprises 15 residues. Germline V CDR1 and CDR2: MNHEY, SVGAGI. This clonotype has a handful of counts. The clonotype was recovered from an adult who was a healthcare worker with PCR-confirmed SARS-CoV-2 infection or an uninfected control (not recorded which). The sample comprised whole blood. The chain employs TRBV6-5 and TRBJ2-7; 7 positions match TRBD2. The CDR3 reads CASRRLAESSYEQYF. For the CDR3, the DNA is TGTGCCAGCAGGAGGCTAGCGGAAAGCTCCTACGAGCAGTACTTC.